This TCR beta chain was sequenced for a study of cytotoxic CD8 clonotypes in ibrutinib-treated CLL. On the study more broadly: Treatment had run for a median around eleven months, range 6 to 36, when response samples were taken.

TCRdb's table, derived via immunoSEQ multiplex PCR, lists solely in-frame clones and lacks some. This sample carries about 7,000 clones, approximately 77% of them seen once, and the ten largest clones take around 27%. Study conclusions and caveats: Treatment left the uncommon public clonotypes either contracted or stable in frequency. Baseline clonality was higher than in age-matched healthy donors and moved in step with circulating CD8+ T-cell counts.

The table lists this clone with a few counts. Antigen specificity is unknown. Trimming took 4 bases from V and 2 from J; bases not matched to a gene: 10. The CDR3 has 17 amino acids. CDR1 and CDR2 from the germline V gene are SGHVS and FNYEAQ. The origin of this receptor is a human donor with chronic lymphocytic leukemia. This chain joins TRBV7-6 and TRBJ1-3; 8 nucleotides line up with TRBD1. The sample here was PBMCs, taken before ibrutinib treatment. Written as DNA, the CDR3 is TGTGCCAGCAGCTCCGTCCGGGACAGGTTTGCTGGAAACACCATATATTTT. This encodes CASSSVRDRFAGNTIYF.